This T cell receptor (beta chain) originates from a study of T cells of healthy individuals. TCRdb re-called the 5' RACE reads with MiXCR, one entry per CDR3 protein. This table holds about 82,000 distinct CDR3 sequences, approximately 4.7% found once. The CDR3 sequence is 12 residues long. The germline gives CDR1 KGHSH, CDR2 LQKENI. Between the trimmed V and J ends, which lost 2 bases and 5 bases, there was a span of 6 bases. This clonotype was counted ten times or more. This TCR came from a female donor in good health. The chain uses TRBV18 and TRBJ2-5, with no clear D. As DNA, the CDR3 is TGTGCCAGCTCACCAGCGGTCGAGACCCAGTACTTC. Translated: CASSPAVETQYF. The full variable domain, its missing parts supplied by reference TRBV18 and TRBJ2-5, is NAGVMQNPRHLVRRRGQEARLRCSPMKGHSHVYWYRQLPEEGLKFMVYLQKENIIDESGMPKERFSAEFPKEGPSILRIQQVVRGDSAAYFCASSPAVETQYFGPGTRLLVL.